Sequencing of this T cell receptor (beta chain) was carried out in a study of blood T cells in healthy people across ages. General observations from the study: While age rose, TCR beta diversity per million T cells dropped in a roughly linear way. Leaving the PBMCs unsorted stopped any conclusive comparison of naive versus antigen-experienced cells. Higher diversity and more naive CD4+ cells were features of long-lived donors, compared to aged donors.

Primed by a sample-barcoded 5' primer and a J-beta primer mix, a second PCR proceeded for 7 to 11 cycles. TCRdb reprocessed the 5' RACE reads with MiXCR, giving one entry per CDR3 protein. The sample consists of about 1.4 million distinct CDR3 sequences, around 59% of them appearing once. This clonotype occurred once. Its antigen is unidentified. Germline assignment: CDR1 SQVTM and CDR2 ANQGSEA. This CDR3 has 15 amino acids. The chain uses TRBV29-1 and TRBJ2-5; maybe TRBD2 (6 bases). The J call is doubtful: the DNA matches TRBJ2-7 better. The sample consisted of blood. This receptor was obtained from a man younger than 35 in good health. CDR3 nucleotide sequence: TGCAGCGTTGAAATTGGGTCGGGACTCGACGGCGAGCAGTACTTC. Amino acid sequence: CSVEIGSGLDGEQYF.